These T cell receptor beta chains were read from a single sample in a study of Ad26.COV2.S vaccination and SARS-CoV-2 variants. Clones were read by immunoSEQ multiplex PCR, and TCRdb kept only the in-frame ones, dropping some. The sample gives about 410,000 clones, roughly 90% of which show up once; 1.5% to 2% is in the top ten. The sequencing used peripheral blood, collected in a trial of Ad26.COV2.S vaccine versus placebo. The receptors derive from a person between 18 and 59 years old who received the Ad26.COV2.S COVID-19 vaccine or a placebo. The CDR3 runs from the conserved cysteine through the conserved F or W. Each record gives: clone size, V gene, J gene, D gene, CDR3 protein, CDR3 DNA. A D gene is named only where the DNA matches it firmly. A clone size is listed for some rows: how often the clone was seen (once, few, many), or a class if it is expanded.

abundance: few; v_gene: TRBV27; j_gene: TRBJ2-2; d_gene: NA; CDR3aa: CASRRGTGELFF; CDR3nt: TGTGCCAGCCGACGGGGCACCGGGGAGCTGTTTTTT
abundance: NA; v_gene: TRBV19; j_gene: TRBJ1-5; d_gene: NA; CDR3aa: CASSRTERNQPQHF; CDR3nt: TGTGCCAGTAGTCGGACTGAACGAAATCAGCCCCAGCATTTT
abundance: NA; v_gene: TRBV6-1; j_gene: TRBJ2-6; d_gene: TRBD2; CDR3aa: CASREFGRPGANVLTF; CDR3nt: TGTGCCAGCAGGGAATTCGGGAGGCCGGGGGCCAACGTCCTGACTTTC
abundance: NA; v_gene: TRBV27; j_gene: TRBJ2-7; d_gene: NA; CDR3aa: CASSFPGTGEQYF; CDR3nt: TGTGCCAGCAGTTTCCCCGGGACGGGGGAGCAGTACTTC
abundance: NA; v_gene: TRBV18; j_gene: TRBJ2-1; d_gene: TRBD2; CDR3aa: CASSPRSSGLTDNEQFF; CDR3nt: TGTGCCAGCTCACCACGATCTAGCGGGCTCACCGACAATGAGCAGTTCTTC
abundance: NA; v_gene: TRBV3-1/TRBV3-2; j_gene: TRBJ2-3; d_gene: NA; CDR3aa: CASSQEPGDTDTQYF; CDR3nt: TGTGCCAGCAGCCAAGAGCCGGGGGACACAGATACGCAGTATTTT
abundance: NA; v_gene: TRBV28; j_gene: TRBJ1-2; d_gene: TRBD1; CDR3aa: CASSSGTGGRNGYTF; CDR3nt: TGTGCCAGCAGTTCGGGGACAGGGGGACGAAATGGCTACACCTTC
abundance: few; v_gene: TRBV24-1; j_gene: TRBJ2-3; d_gene: TRBD1; CDR3aa: CATSDRDRDTDTQYF; CDR3nt: TGTGCCACCAGTGACCGGGACAGGGACACAGATACGCAGTATTTT
abundance: NA; v_gene: TRBV18; j_gene: TRBJ1-2; d_gene: NA; CDR3aa: CASSRGTSVNYGYTF; CDR3nt: TGTGCCAGCTCACGAGGGACTTCCGTCAACTATGGCTACACCTTC
abundance: NA; v_gene: TRBV2; j_gene: TRBJ2-2; d_gene: NA; CDR3aa: CASSRENTGELFF; CDR3nt: TGTGCCAGCAGTAGGGAGAACACCGGGGAGCTGTTTTTT
abundance: NA; v_gene: TRBV18; j_gene: TRBJ1-1; d_gene: NA; CDR3aa: CASSHKQGNTEAFF; CDR3nt: TGTGCCAGCTCTCACAAACAGGGGAACACTGAAGCTTTCTTT